This is a list of T cell receptor beta chains from one sample in a study of chemoradiotherapy in HPV16-positive cancers. Repertoires were generated with immunoSEQ multiplex PCR, while TCRdb's copy carries only in-frame clones and drops some. The table records 10,000 to 11,000 clones, about 84% of them present only once. The input for sequencing was blood, taken from a patient who underwent chemoradiotherapy. Receptor source: a human donor with HPV-associated anogenital cancer. Each CDR3 is given with its conserved first and last residue. D genes are given only for firm matches. Expanded clones are given a class, and other clones once, few, many or no size at all.

>TRBV18|.|.|TRBJ1-2
CASSPPVAMGYTF
TGTGCCAGCTCACCACCGGTCGCTATGGGCTACACCTTC
>TRBV9|.|TRBD1|TRBJ2-7
CASSPLGGQWNEQYF
TGTGCCAGCAGCCCCTTAGGGGGCCAGTGGAACGAGCAGTACTTC
>TRBV7-9|few|.|TRBJ2-1
CATPRGSSYNEQFF
TGTGCCACCCCTCGGGGGAGCTCCTACAATGAGCAGTTCTTC
>TRBV5-5|.|.|TRBJ2-5
CASSLLGSQETQYF
TGTGCCAGCAGCTTGCTGGGGTCCCAAGAGACCCAGTACTTC
>TRBV6-5|.|.|TRBJ1-2
CASSTGRGAGYTF
TGTGCCAGCAGTACAGGGAGAGGAGCGGGCTACACCTTC
>TRBV2|.|.|TRBJ1-6
CASRAPGSSYNSPLHF
TGTGCCAGCAGGGCTCCAGGGAGCTCCTATAATTCACCCCTCCACTTT
>TRBV2|.|.|TRBJ1-2
CAGSTRGSDYGYTF
TGTGCCGGAAGTACTCGAGGTTCTGACTATGGCTACACCTTC
>TRBV5-1|.|.|TRBJ2-1
CASRPDSLVNEQFF
TGCGCCAGCAGACCGGACTCACTAGTTAATGAGCAGTTCTTC
>TRBV5-4|few|.|TRBJ1-4
CASSFGLPRTNEKLFF
TGTGCCAGCAGCTTTGGACTACCGAGAACTAATGAAAAACTGTTTTTT
>TRBV5-6|.|.|TRBJ2-1
CASSLSFF
TGTGCCAGCAGCTTGTCGTTCTTC
>TRBV29-1|few|.|TRBJ1-1
CSGLREGTEAFF
TGCAGCGGACTAAGGGAGGGCACTGAAGCTTTCTTT
>TRBV6-4|.|TRBD1|TRBJ1-2
CASSEEQGAFYGYTF
TGTGCCAGCAGTGAGGAACAGGGGGCTTTCTATGGCTACACCTTC
>TRBV27|.|TRBD2|TRBJ2-7
CASRGLAGGLGLDYEQYF
TGTGCCAGCAGAGGACTAGCGGGTGGATTAGGACTGGACTACGAGCAGTACTTC
>TRBV28|once|TRBD1|TRBJ1-1
CASSFSDRAGTEAFF
TGTGCCAGCAGTTTCTCCGACAGGGCCGGAACTGAAGCTTTCTTT
>TRBV7-9|.|.|TRBJ2-5
CASSTPGGQETQYF
TGTGCCAGCAGCACTCCCGGTGGACAAGAGACCCAGTACTTC
>TRBV18|.|.|TRBJ1-4
CASSPRSKGEKLFF
TGTGCCAGCTCACCAAGATCTAAGGGGGAAAAACTGTTTTTT
>TRBV19|.|.|TRBJ1-2
CASSIATGPNYGYTF
TGTGCCAGTAGTATAGCCACAGGGCCCAACTATGGCTACACCTTC
>TRBV7-6|.|TRBD1|TRBJ2-7
CASSFSGTGPFPYEQYF
TGTGCCAGCAGCTTCTCCGGGACAGGGCCTTTTCCCTACGAGCAGTACTTC
>TRBV6-5|.|.|TRBJ2-7
CASSSGGGGEQYF
TGTGCCAGCAGTTCTGGCGGGGGCGGCGAGCAGTACTTC
>TRBV11-1|once|.|TRBJ2-3
CASSLISLSSAASTDTQYF
TGTGCCAGCAGCTTAATAAGTCTTTCTAGCGCAGCTAGCACAGATACGCAGTATTTT
>TRBV2|few|TRBD1|TRBJ1-5
CASRRTGRNQPQHF
TGTGCCAGCAGACGGACAGGGCGCAATCAGCCCCAGCATTTT
>TRBV9|few|TRBD1|TRBJ1-5
CASSVGTGLNQPQHF
TGTGCCAGCAGCGTTGGGACAGGGTTAAACCAGCCCCAGCATTTT
>TRBV5-1|.|TRBD1|TRBJ1-2
CASSLDRDYGYTF
TGCGCCAGCAGCCTGGACAGGGACTATGGCTACACCTTC
>TRBV6-5|.|.|TRBJ1-6
CASSYGARGSPLHF
TGTGCCAGCAGTTACGGAGCCCGGGGTTCACCCCTCCACTTT
>TRBV19|.|TRBD2|TRBJ2-1
CASSITSGGFNEQFF
TGTGCCAGTAGTATAACTAGCGGGGGTTTCAATGAGCAGTTCTTC
>TRBV7-9|.|.|TRBJ2-1
CASSSMGVGSLSYNEQFF
TGTGCCAGCAGCTCTATGGGGGTCGGCTCGTTATCCTACAATGAGCAGTTCTTC
>TRBV7-9|.|TRBD2|TRBJ2-1
CASSSSGGGSGEQFF
TGTGCCAGCAGCTCTAGCGGGGGGGGATCCGGGGAGCAGTTCTTC
>TRBV12-5|.|TRBD2|TRBJ2-5
CASGLSASGGETQYF
TGTGCTAGTGGTTTGTCGGCTAGCGGGGGAGAGACCCAGTACTTC